The T cell receptor (beta chain) under discussion was sequenced for a study of T-cell memory formation after mild COVID-19. Deletions cut 1 base from V and 5 bases from J, with 10 bases between. The CDR3 has 14 residues. From germline, CDR1 is LGHNA and CDR2 YSLEER. With constant-segment primers, 5'RACE yielded cDNA libraries of TCR alpha and TCR beta that carried sample barcodes and UMIs. One entry per CDR3 protein, called by TCRdb with MiXCR from the 5' RACE reads. The sample includes 300,000 to 400,000 distinct CDR3 sequences, about 16% of them seen just once. The clonotype comes from a man aged 18 to 35 who had mild COVID-19 (a few samples of this study predate the infection). Cell type and time point are not known. The sequenced material came from PBMCs or a T cell subset sorted from them (not recorded which). The chain combines TRBV4-3 with TRBJ2-3; maybe TRBD2 (6 bases). In nucleotides, the CDR3 is TGCGCCAGCAGCCAAGGGGGGGTTGAAGATACGCAGTATTTT. Its translation: CASSQGGVEDTQYF.